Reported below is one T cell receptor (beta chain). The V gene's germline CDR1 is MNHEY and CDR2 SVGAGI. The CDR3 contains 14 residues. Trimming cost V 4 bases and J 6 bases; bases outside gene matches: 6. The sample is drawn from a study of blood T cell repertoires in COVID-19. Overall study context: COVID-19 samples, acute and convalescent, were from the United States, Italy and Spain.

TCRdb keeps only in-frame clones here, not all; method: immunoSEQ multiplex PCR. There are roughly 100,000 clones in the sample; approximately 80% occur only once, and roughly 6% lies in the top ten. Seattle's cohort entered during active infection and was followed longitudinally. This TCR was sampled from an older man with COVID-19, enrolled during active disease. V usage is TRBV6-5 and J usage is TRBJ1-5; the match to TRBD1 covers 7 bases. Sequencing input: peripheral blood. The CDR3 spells CASSSQGPLQPQHF. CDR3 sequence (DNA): TGTGCCAGCAGTTCACAGGGGCCCCTTCAGCCCCAGCATTTT.